What follows are 14 T cell receptor beta chains derived from one specimen sequenced in a study of Graves' ophthalmopathy and Graves' hyperthyroidism (dated by TCRdb to the late 2010s). Sequencing instrument: Illumina HiSeq 2000. For repertoire sequencing, TCR beta CDR3 regions were amplified from RNA transcripts. The first round of RT-PCR was done with HTBI primers and the Qiagen OneStep RT-PCR kit, and was followed by a second round of multiplex PCR, then size selection and purification. The raw public data were reprocessed by TCRdb itself: fastp quality trimming at Q25, MiXCR clonotype calling, in-frame beta chains only. All rows with the same CDR3 protein become a single entry with the most common DNA and genes. Here the sample has hundreds of thousands of distinct CDR3 sequences; approximately 21% occur a single time. The biggest ten clones account for more than 5.5% of the sample. Input material: peripheral blood. The receptors come from a woman aged 18-30 years with stable Graves' hyperthyroidism. Some clones in this sample may be carry-over from other donors' samples. Donor details come from another sample of the same person, matched by shared clones.

There are a few counts of this clonotype. V gene TRBV11-1 combines with J gene TRBJ2-7; 11 bases match TRBD1. CDR3 length equals 17 residues. V lost 4 bases, J lost 3 bases, and 11 bases stayed unmatched. CDR1 and CDR2 (germline): SGHAT, FQDESV (reference sequence). This CDR3 is CASSSGQGGLSYYEQYF. CDR3 nucleotides: TGTGCCAGCAGCTCGGGACAGGGGGGACTCTCTTACTACGAGCAGTACTTC.

This clonotype was recorded many times. The genes are TRBV28 and TRBJ1-6; 7 bases are shared with TRBD1. In germline, CDR1 is MDHEN, CDR2 SYDVKM. J lost 9 bases, V lost 8 bases, and 10 bases had no gene match. CDR3 length: 14 amino acids. The CDR3 DNA sequence: TGTGCCAGCCTAGAACGACAGGGCGTTTCACCCCTCCACTTT. Protein: CASLERQGVSPLHF.

This clonotype was detected ten times or more. The rearrangement links TRBV7-9 to TRBJ1-1; the D gene is possibly TRBD1 (6 bases). Germline V lookup: CDR1 SEHNR, CDR2 FQNEAQ (reference sequence). V gave up 4 bases and J gave up 1 base, with 16 bases separating them. This CDR3 has 16 residues. The CDR3 nucleotides are TGTGCCAGCAGCTCACCAATCACGACAGGGAACACTGAAGCTTTCTTT. This sequence encodes CASSSPITTGNTEAFF.

CDR3 loop: CASSGPGLAGPGELFF. CDR3 DNA: TGTGCCAGCAGCGGCCCGGGACTAGCGGGGCCCGGGGAGCTGTTTTTT. The chain joins TRBV11-2 to TRBJ2-2; 13 bases map to TRBD2. CDR1 and CDR2 (germline): SGHAT, FQNNGV. V shed 5 bases, J shed 6 bases, and the junction held 6 bases outside the gene matches. This CDR3 contains 16 residues.

This clonotype has a count of ten or more. At one boundary the junction diverges from the germline segment, which might be a read error. The chain joins TRBV28 to TRBJ1-5, with 7 bases lining up with TRBD1. This CDR3 is 13 amino acids long. Germline V gives CDR1 MDHEN, CDR2 SYDVKM. CDR3 bases: TGTGCCAGCAGAATACAGGGGAATCTGCCCCAGCATTTT. Translating gives CASRIQGNLPQHF.

The chain uses TRBV6-5 and TRBJ1-5, with D possibly being TRBD1 (5 bases). There are 15 residues in the CDR3. CDR1 and CDR2 (germline): MNHEY, SVGAGI. Trimming cost V 2 bases and J 5 bases, with 13 bases left between them. The CDR3 DNA sequence: TGTGCCAGCAGTTACGGGGGGTTAAAGGATCAGCCCCAGCATTTT. Encoded protein: CASSYGGLKDQPQHF.

This clonotype was counted ten times or more. The chain employs TRBV7-2 and TRBJ2-5, with D maybe TRBD1 (6 bases). The CDR3 loop spans 12 amino acids. In germline, CDR1 is SGHTA, CDR2 FQGNSA. Trimming left V 5 bases short and J 4 bases short, with 8 bases between. CDR3 amino acids: CASSGQLETQYF. The DNA of the CDR3 is TGTGCCAGCAGCGGACAGCTAGAGACCCAGTACTTC.

This clonotype was counted ten times or more. The chain has TRBV15 and TRBJ2-5, with D unresolved. This CDR3 has 15 amino acids. CDR1 and CDR2 (germline): LNHNV, YYDKDF (reference sequence). Trimming took off 0 bases at V and 4 bases at J, with 12 bases between the two ends. The CDR3 reads CATSREKGFGETQYF. The CDR3 DNA sequence: TGTGCCACCAGCAGAGAAAAAGGGTTCGGAGAGACCCAGTACTTC.

This clonotype showed up many times. This chain links TRBV2 with TRBJ2-7; 8 bases are a match to TRBD1. The CDR3 is 13 residues long. Germline assignment: CDR1 SNHLY and CDR2 FYNNEI. V lost 8 bases to trimming and J lost 1 base; unmatched junction nucleotides: 4. CDR3: CASWTGSSYEQYF. The CDR3 DNA sequence: TGTGCCAGCTGGACAGGGTCATCCTACGAGCAGTACTTC. The entire variable domain, with the rest obtained from reference TRBV2 and TRBJ2-7, is as follows: EPEVTQTPSHQVTQMGQEVILRCVPISNHLYFYWYRQILGQKVEFLVSFYNNEISEKSEIFDDQFSVERPDGSNFTLKIRSTKLEDSAMYFCASWTGSSYEQYFGPGTRLTVT.

This clonotype was counted many times. A much more abundant neighbour one base away suggests this may be a read error. The gene calls are TRBV27 and TRBJ1-3, with D unresolved. CDR3 length: 15 amino acids. CDR1 and CDR2 from the germline V gene are MNHEY and SMNVEV (reference sequence). CDR3 region: CVSSPDTSSGNTIYF. CDR3 sequence (DNA): TGTGTCAGCAGCCCAGACACCTCCTCTGGAAACACCATATATTTT.

This clonotype came up many times. The chain recombines TRBV5-5 with TRBJ2-7, with 8 bases lining up with TRBD1. CDR3 length: 16 residues. Looked up from germline, CDR1 is SGHKS and CDR2 is YYEKEE (reference sequence). Unmatched junction bases numbered 7, after V lost 0 bases and J lost 2 bases. CDR3 sequence reads: CASSLGTGTFTYEQYF. CDR3 in DNA: TGTGCCAGCAGCTTGGGGACAGGGACCTTTACCTACGAGCAGTACTTC.

Ten or more counts support this clonotype. The CDR3 is CASSRPRGETQYF. The CDR3 nucleotides are TGTGCCAGCAGCCGGCCTAGGGGAGAGACCCAGTACTTC. The V and J genes are TRBV7-2 and TRBJ2-5; tentative D call: TRBD1 (5 bases). The CDR3 is made up of 13 amino acids. With 5 bases removed from V and 4 bases from J, the gap between germline ends came to 11 bases. Germline CDR1 SGHTA, CDR2 FQGNSA.

In its sample, this clonotype was seen many times. The rearrangement links TRBV6-5 to TRBJ2-5; TRBD2 agrees at 8 bases. J lost 5 bases, V lost 6 bases, and 11 bases had no gene match. CDR3 length: 15 residues. Germline CDR1 MNHEY, CDR2 SVGAGI. CDR3 loop: CASSPNRGGRETQYF. The DNA for the CDR3 is TGTGCCAGCAGCCCCAATCGGGGGGGACGGGAGACCCAGTACTTC.

This chain connects TRBV7-2 to TRBJ2-6; D is undetermined. The CDR3 sequence is 16 residues long. CDR1 and CDR2 from the germline V gene are SGHTA and FQGNSA. The V end was cut by 0 bases, the J end by 0 bases, with 6 bases between. The DNA of the CDR3 is TGTGCCAGCAGCTTAGCGCCACTCTCTGGGGCCAACGTCCTGACTTTC. Protein: CASSLAPLSGANVLTF.